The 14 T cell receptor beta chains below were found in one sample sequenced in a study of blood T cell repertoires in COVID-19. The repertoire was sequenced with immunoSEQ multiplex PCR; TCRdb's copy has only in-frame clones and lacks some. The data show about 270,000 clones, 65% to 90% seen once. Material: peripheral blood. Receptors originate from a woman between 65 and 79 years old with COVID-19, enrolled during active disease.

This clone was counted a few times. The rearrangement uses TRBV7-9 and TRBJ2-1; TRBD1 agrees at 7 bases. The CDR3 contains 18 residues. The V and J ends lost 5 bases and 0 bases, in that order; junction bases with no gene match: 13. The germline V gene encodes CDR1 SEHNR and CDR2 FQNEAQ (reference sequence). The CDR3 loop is CASSPSVTEGASYNEQFF. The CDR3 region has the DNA TGTGCCAGCAGCCCCAGCGTTACTGAGGGGGCCTCCTACAATGAGCAGTTCTTC.

DNA for the CDR3: TGTGCCAGCAGTTCCACAGGGTTTCCCAATAATTCACCCCTCCACTTT. Amino acid sequence: CASSSTGFPNNSPLHF. The rearrangement links TRBV27 to TRBJ1-6, with TRBD1 as a possible D gene (6 bases). Deletions cut 4 bases from V and 5 bases from J, with 15 bases between. The germline V gene encodes CDR1 MNHEY and CDR2 SMNVEV (reference sequence). CDR3 length equals 16 residues.

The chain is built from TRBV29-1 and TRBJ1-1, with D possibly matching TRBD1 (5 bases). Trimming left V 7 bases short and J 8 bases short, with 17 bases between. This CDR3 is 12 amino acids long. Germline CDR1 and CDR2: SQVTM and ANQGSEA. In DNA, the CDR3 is TGCAGCGCCTCAGGGTGGGTGGCCGAAGCTTTCTTT. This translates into CSASGWVAEAFF.

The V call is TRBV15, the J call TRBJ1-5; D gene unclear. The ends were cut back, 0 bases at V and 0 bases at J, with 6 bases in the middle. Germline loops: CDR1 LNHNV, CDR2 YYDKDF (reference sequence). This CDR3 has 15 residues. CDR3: CATSRETYSNQPQHF. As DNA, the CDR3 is TGTGCCACCAGCAGAGAAACATATAGCAATCAGCCCCAGCATTTT.

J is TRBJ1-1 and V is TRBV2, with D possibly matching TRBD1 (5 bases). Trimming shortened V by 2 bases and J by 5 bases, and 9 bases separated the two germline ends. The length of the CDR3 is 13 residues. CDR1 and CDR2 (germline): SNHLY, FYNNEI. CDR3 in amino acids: CASSEQGWTEAFF. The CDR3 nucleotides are TGTGCCAGCAGTGAACAGGGATGGACTGAAGCTTTCTTT.

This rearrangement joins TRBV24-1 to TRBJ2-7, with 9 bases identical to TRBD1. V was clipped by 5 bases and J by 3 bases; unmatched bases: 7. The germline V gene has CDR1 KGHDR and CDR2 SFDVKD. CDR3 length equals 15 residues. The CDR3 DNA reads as TGTGCCACCAGTGGGGCGGGACAGGGAGACTACGAGCAGTACTTC. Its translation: CATSGAGQGDYEQYF.

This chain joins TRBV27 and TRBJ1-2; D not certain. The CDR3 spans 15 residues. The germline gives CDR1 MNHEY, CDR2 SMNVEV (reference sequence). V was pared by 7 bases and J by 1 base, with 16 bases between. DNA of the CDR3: TGTGCCAGCACGGGTTCCGCAACGCGTAACTATGGCTACACCTTC. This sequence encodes CASTGSATRNYGYTF.

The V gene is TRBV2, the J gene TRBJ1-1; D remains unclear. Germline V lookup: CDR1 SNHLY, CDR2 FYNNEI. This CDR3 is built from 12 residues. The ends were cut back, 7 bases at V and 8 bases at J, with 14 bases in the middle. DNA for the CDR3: TGTGCCAGCAATAAAATCGGAGGGGAAGCTTTCTTT. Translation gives CASNKIGGEAFF.

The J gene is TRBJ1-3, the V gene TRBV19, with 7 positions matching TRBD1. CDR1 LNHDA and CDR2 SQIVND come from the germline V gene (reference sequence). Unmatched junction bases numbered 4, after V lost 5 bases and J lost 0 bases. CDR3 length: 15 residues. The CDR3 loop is CASSSGQISGNTIYF. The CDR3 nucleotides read TGTGCCAGTAGTTCGGGACAGATCTCTGGAAACACCATATATTTT.

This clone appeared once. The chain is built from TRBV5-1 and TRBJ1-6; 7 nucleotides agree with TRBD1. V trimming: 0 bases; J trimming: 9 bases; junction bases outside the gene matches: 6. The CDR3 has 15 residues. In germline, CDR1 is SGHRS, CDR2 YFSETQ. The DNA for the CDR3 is TGCGCCAGCAGCTTGGGTGACAGGGCAGGTTCACCCCTCCACTTT. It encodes CASSLGDRAGSPLHF.

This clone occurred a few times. DNA of the CDR3: TGTGCCAGCTCACCCTCAGAGAACACTGAAGCTTTCTTT. It specifies CASSPSENTEAFF. V and J are TRBV18 and TRBJ1-1; D not resolved. Germline loops: CDR1 KGHSH, CDR2 LQKENI. This CDR3 has 13 amino acids. V lost 3 bases and J lost 1, with 6 bases in between.

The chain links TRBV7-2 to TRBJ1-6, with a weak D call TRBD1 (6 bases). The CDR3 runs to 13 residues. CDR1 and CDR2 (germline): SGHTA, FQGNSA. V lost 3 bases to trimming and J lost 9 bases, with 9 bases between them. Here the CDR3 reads CASSFRGISPLHF. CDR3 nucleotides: TGTGCCAGCAGCTTTAGGGGGATTTCACCCCTCCACTTT.

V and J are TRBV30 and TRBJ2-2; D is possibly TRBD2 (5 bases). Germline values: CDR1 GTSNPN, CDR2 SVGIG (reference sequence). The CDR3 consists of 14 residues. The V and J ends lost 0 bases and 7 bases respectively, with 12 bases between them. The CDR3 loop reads CAWSVGLDHGELFF. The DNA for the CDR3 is TGTGCCTGGAGTGTTGGACTTGATCACGGGGAGCTGTTTTTT.

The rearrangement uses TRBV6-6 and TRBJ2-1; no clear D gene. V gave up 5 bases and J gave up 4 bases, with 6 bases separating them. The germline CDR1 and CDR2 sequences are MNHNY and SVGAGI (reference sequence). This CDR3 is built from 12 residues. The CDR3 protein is CASSPNYNEQFF. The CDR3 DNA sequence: TGTGCCAGCAGTCCCAATTACAATGAGCAGTTCTTC.